This T cell receptor beta chain appears in the sequencing data of a study of shared clonotypes between healthy human individuals. Whole-study results and caveats: The generation probabilities recorded for non-shared clonotypes fell below those of clonotypes shared by all four donors. The naive CD4 repertoires of a handful of donors were compared, and approximately 4.5% of clonotypes were shared. Larger richness was generally estimated for naive than memory subsets.

This clone was seen a handful of times. Its specificity is unknown. The same CDR3 can be traced to other DNA sequences in this sample. Original analysis: ImmunoSEQ junction-only sequences lacked quality scores, so their filtering differed. Assay: immunoSEQ multiplex PCR; the TCRdb copy retains only in-frame clones and omits some. The DNA was the basis for D and trimming; V, J and clone size are from that table. The top ten hold roughly 0.36% of the sample, which has about 2.4 million clones, 93% seen once. This CDR3 region has 11 residues. The junction had 2 bases not matched to a gene; V was cut back by 7 bases and J by 8 bases. Germline values: CDR1 SNHLY, CDR2 FYNNEI.

V and J are TRBV2 and TRBJ1-1, with TRBD1 identical over 9 bases. The TCR comes from a man aged 18 to 29 in good health. Some clones in this sample may be carry-over from other donors' samples. Input material: naive CD4+ T cells from PBMCs. The subset was: CD45RA+ positively selected. The CDR3 sequence is CASKGQGEAFF. In nucleotides, the CDR3 is TGTGCCAGCAAGGGACAGGGCGAAGCTTTCTTT.